The 17 T cell receptor beta chains presented below share a single source sample, sequenced in a study of T cell responses to AZD1222 COVID-19 vaccine (dated by TCRdb to about 2021). Library preparation employed the immunoSEQ multiplex PCR assay. TCRdb took this table from immuneACCESS and kept in-frame rearrangements with V and J called. Such tables lack part of the clones; where checked against another copy, unresolved V genes explain under half of the gap, and the rest is unexplained. In all, the sample holds 130,000 or so clones, and roughly nine tenths of those were seen once. The ten largest clones capture 28% of the sample. The time point label corresponds to: baseline before first vaccination. The material was peripheral blood, obtained on day 0 of AZD1222 vaccination. The receptors originated from an adult in good health.

The gene calls are TRBV5-4 and TRBJ1-1; D gene unclear. Germline values: CDR1 SGHNT, CDR2 YYREEE (reference sequence). Trimming stripped 0 bases from V and 5 bases from J, with 8 bases between. This CDR3 is 13 amino acids long. The CDR3 loop reads CASSLDGRTEAFF. The CDR3 DNA reads TGTGCCAGCAGCTTGGACGGACGGACTGAAGCTTTCTTT.

The rearrangement uses TRBV6-5 and TRBJ1-6; D is uncertain. The V gene's germline CDR1 is MNHEY and CDR2 SVGAGI. The V end was cut by 7 bases, the J end by 6 bases, with 13 bases between. CDR3 length: 14 amino acids. CDR3 sequence reads: CASTNLNTNSPLHF. The DNA for the CDR3 is TGTGCCAGCACGAACCTCAACACTAATTCACCCCTCCACTTT.

V is TRBV27 and J is TRBJ1-6, with D possibly being TRBD1 (6 bases). Germline assignment: CDR1 MNHEY and CDR2 SMNVEV (reference sequence). The ends were cut back, 3 bases at V and 5 bases at J, with 8 bases in the middle. The CDR3 is 14 residues long. Written as DNA, the CDR3 is TGTGCCAGCAGTTTTAGGGGGAATAATTCACCCCTCCACTTT. This gives the protein CASSFRGNNSPLHF.

This sequence joins TRBV18 and TRBJ1-2; 8 bases agree with TRBD1. The junction had 10 bases not matched to a gene; V was cut back by 6 bases and J by 4 bases. Germline assignment: CDR1 KGHSH and CDR2 LQKENI. The CDR3 spans 15 residues. CDR3 coding DNA: TGTGCCAGCTCCCAGAGCGGTACAGGGGGCTATGGCTACACCTTC. Protein sequence: CASSQSGTGGYGYTF.

The genes are TRBV7-2 and TRBJ2-5; D is possibly TRBD1 or TRBD2 (6 bases each). Germline V gene data show CDR1 as SGHTA and CDR2 as FQGNSA. Trimming cost V 3 bases and J 1 base, with 12 bases left between them. The CDR3 consists of 15 residues. The CDR3 sequence is CASSLARGPQETQYF. The CDR3 nucleotides read TGTGCCAGCAGCTTGGCCCGGGGGCCCCAAGAGACCCAGTACTTC.

V gene TRBV6-1 combines with J gene TRBJ2-5; 12 bases fit TRBD2. The ends lost 2 bases at V and 2 bases at J; junction bases unmatched: 15. Germline CDR1 reads MNHNS; CDR2 reads SASEGT. The CDR3 is 20 amino acids. Written as DNA, the CDR3 is TGTGCCAGCAGTGAACTATCGGCCGGACTAGCGGGAAGGATGCAAGAGACCCAGTACTTC. Amino acids: CASSELSAGLAGRMQETQYF.

The genes are TRBV28 and TRBJ1-1; maybe TRBD1 (6 bases). Germline CDR1 MDHEN, CDR2 SYDVKM. V was trimmed by 2 bases and J by 5 bases, leaving 12 bases between them. This CDR3 is 14 amino acids long. This chain's CDR3 is CASSLGQGQTEAFF. The CDR3 DNA follows: TGTGCCAGCAGTTTAGGGCAGGGGCAAACTGAAGCTTTCTTT.

The chain recombines TRBV3-1 (or the pseudogene TRBV3-2) with TRBJ1-2, with 8 bases matching TRBD1. V was clipped by 7 bases and J by 2 bases; unmatched bases: 12. Germline CDR1 and CDR2: LGHDT and YNNKEL (reference sequence). The CDR3 is 16 amino acids. The CDR3 loop is CASTQLQGEGNYGYTF. The CDR3 coding sequence is TGTGCCAGCACCCAGCTACAGGGGGAAGGGAACTATGGCTACACCTTC.

The gene calls are TRBV7-3 and TRBJ2-1; maybe TRBD2 (9 bases). V lost 2 bases and J lost 7, with 24 bases in between. Germline CDR1 SGHTA, CDR2 FQGTGA. CDR3 length: 18 amino acids. CDR3 in amino acids: CASSLGGQGSGSRNEQFF. The CDR3 bases are TGTGCCAGCAGCTTAGGCGGACAGGGTAGCGGGAGTCGGAATGAGCAGTTCTTC.

This clone was counted between two and nine times. The chain employs TRBV25-1 and TRBJ2-3, with 9 bases matching TRBD2. The V gene end was trimmed by 4 bases and the J gene end by 4 bases; junction bases not matched to a gene: 9. This CDR3 comprises 16 residues. The germline CDR1 and CDR2 sequences are MGHDK and SYGVNS. CDR3 DNA: TGTGCCAGCAGTGCGGGCCTAGCGGGGAGGGCAGATACGCAGTATTTT. It encodes CASSAGLAGRADTQYF.

This chain links TRBV7-3 with TRBJ1-1; possibly TRBD1 for D (6 bases). This CDR3 has 14 residues. V gave up 5 bases and J gave up 0 bases, with 10 bases separating them. Germline loops: CDR1 SGHTA, CDR2 FQGTGA. This CDR3 is CASSVTGMNTEAFF. The CDR3 DNA sequence: TGTGCCAGCAGCGTGACAGGAATGAACACTGAAGCTTTCTTT.

This chain joins TRBV9 and TRBJ1-2; unclear D gene. Germline V lookup: CDR1 SGDLS, CDR2 YYNGEE. The CDR3 runs to 15 residues. V shed 3 bases and J shed 5 bases, with 17 bases lying between them. CDR3 coding DNA: TGTGCCAGCAGCGCTGGGCGGGGAACTTTGTATGGCTACACCTTC. As protein: CASSAGRGTLYGYTF.

This chain links TRBV30 with TRBJ1-5; D is ambiguous. Trimming took 2 bases from V and 4 from J, leaving 6 bases between them. This CDR3 region has 12 residues. Germline V gene sequence: CDR1 GTSNPN, CDR2 SVGIG (reference sequence). In DNA form, the CDR3 reads TGTGCCTGGAGTCCTAGGAATCAGCCCCAGCATTTT. Translated, it gives CAWSPRNQPQHF.

The chain carries TRBV11-2 and TRBJ2-7; D could derive from TRBD1 or TRBD2 (5 bases each). Germline-derived CDR1 and CDR2 are SGHAT and FQNNGV. Trimming left V 5 bases short and J 2 bases short, with 16 bases between. The CDR3 has 15 residues. This CDR3 reads CASSLAGTGTYEQYF. The CDR3 DNA is TGTGCCAGCAGCCTTGCCGGGACGGGGACCTACGAGCAGTACTTC.

The chain joins TRBV7-2 to TRBJ2-1; TRBD2 matches at 13 bases. Germline CDR1 SGHTA, CDR2 FQGNSA. The CDR3 has 14 amino acids. V lost 5 bases, J lost 7 bases, and 2 bases stayed unmatched. CDR3 bases: TGTGCCAGCAGCACGACTAGCGGGGGGAATGAGCAGTTCTTC. Its translation: CASSTTSGGNEQFF.

The genes are TRBV5-1 and TRBJ1-4, with 10 bases matching TRBD1. The CDR3 spans 15 residues. Germline trimming cut 0 bases from V and 7 bases from J; bases unmatched to any gene: 3. The germline V gene encodes CDR1 SGHRS and CDR2 YFSETQ. This CDR3 reads CASSLAGTGAEKLFF. CDR3 bases: TGCGCCAGCAGCTTGGCGGGGACAGGGGCTGAAAAACTGTTTTTT.

The V gene is TRBV19, the J gene TRBJ2-5; possibly TRBD1 for D (5 bases). V lost 5 bases, J lost 3 bases, and 16 bases lay in between. CDR3 size: 15 residues. The V gene's germline CDR1 is LNHDA and CDR2 SQIVND (reference sequence). This CDR3 reads CASSSLEGAKETQYF. As DNA, the CDR3 is TGTGCCAGTAGTTCCTTGGAAGGGGCAAAAGAGACCCAGTACTTC.